This is a list of T cell receptor beta chains from one sample in a study of shared clonotypes between healthy human individuals. Assay: immunoSEQ multiplex PCR; the TCRdb copy retains only in-frame clones and omits some. The table has about 710,000 clones, less than 80% seen once. The specimen sequenced was memory CD4+ T cells sorted from blood. Source of these receptors: a woman in her twenties or thirties in good health. Each CDR3 is given with its conserved first and last residue. The order of the fields is D gene, clone size, V gene, J gene, CDR3 DNA, CDR3 protein. D genes are given only for firm matches. Size is stated for part of the rows, as once, few or many counts, or as a class when the clone is expanded.

.	.	TRBV28	TRBJ2-7	TGTGCCAGCAGTTTATTAAAGATCCTGTCCCCTCACGAGCAGTACTTC	CASSLLKILSPHEQYF
.	.	TRBV28	TRBJ1-2	TGTGCCAGCCGTCTTGAAAGTCCAGGGTCTAACTATGGCTACACCTTC	CASRLESPGSNYGYTF
.	.	TRBV27	TRBJ2-1	TGTGCCAGCAGATATCCGGGAAATCCCAATGTGAATGAGCAGTTCTTC	CASRYPGNPNVNEQFF
TRBD1	.	TRBV2	TRBJ1-2	TGTGCCAGCAGTGGACAGGGGATTCATGGCTACACCTTC	CASSGQGIHGYTF
.	.	TRBV7-9	TRBJ2-3	TGTGCCAGCAGCATCGCCGGGGAGGTAGCGCAGTATTTT	CASSIAGEVAQYF
.	.	TRBV10-1	TRBJ2-3	TGCGCCAGCAGTAAGTCCTTGGATGGCACTTATACGCAGTATTTT	CASSKSLDGTYTQYF
.	.	TRBV29-1	TRBJ2-5	TGCAGCGTTGAAGTTTTTTGGGGAGAGACCCAGTACTTC	CSVEVFWGETQYF
TRBD2	.	TRBV2	TRBJ2-1	TGTGCCAGCAGTGCCCAGCTAGCGGGAGTGAATGAGCAGTTCTTC	CASSAQLAGVNEQFF
TRBD1	many	TRBV4-1	TRBJ2-1	TGCGCCAGCAGCCGCGACCGGGACAGTGGGTACAATGAGCAGTTCTTC	CASSRDRDSGYNEQFF
.	.	TRBV5-1	TRBJ2-5	TGCGCCAGCCGGGCCCCCGGAGGGACCCAGTACTTC	CASRAPGGTQYF